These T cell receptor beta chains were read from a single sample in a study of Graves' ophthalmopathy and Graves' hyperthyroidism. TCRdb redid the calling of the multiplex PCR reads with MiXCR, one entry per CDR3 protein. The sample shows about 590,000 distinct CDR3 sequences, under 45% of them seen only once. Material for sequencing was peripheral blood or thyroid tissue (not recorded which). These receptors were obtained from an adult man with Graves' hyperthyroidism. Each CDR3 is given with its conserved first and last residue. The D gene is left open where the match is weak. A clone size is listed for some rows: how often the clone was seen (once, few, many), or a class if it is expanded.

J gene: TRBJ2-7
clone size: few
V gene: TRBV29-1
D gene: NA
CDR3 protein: CSVIGNGNEQYF
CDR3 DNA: TGCAGCGTGATAGGGAATGGGAATGAGCAGTACTTC

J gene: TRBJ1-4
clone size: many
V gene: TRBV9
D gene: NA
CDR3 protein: CASSPSGGDEKLFF
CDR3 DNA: TGTGCCAGCAGCCCTTCGGGGGGCGATGAAAAACTGTTTTTT

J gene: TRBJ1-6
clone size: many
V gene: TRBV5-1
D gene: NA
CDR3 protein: CASSRDHGNSPLHF
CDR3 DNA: TGCGCCAGCAGCCGGGACCACGGGAATTCACCCCTCCACTTT

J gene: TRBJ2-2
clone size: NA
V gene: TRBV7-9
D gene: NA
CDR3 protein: CASSFQGWPNTGELFF
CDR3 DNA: TGTGCCAGCAGCTTCCAAGGTTGGCCGAACACCGGGGAGCTGTTTTTT

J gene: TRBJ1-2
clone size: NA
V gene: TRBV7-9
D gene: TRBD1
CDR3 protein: CASSPRTGGVGYTF
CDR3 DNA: TGTGCCAGCAGCCCCAGGACAGGGGGCGTTGGCTACACCTTC

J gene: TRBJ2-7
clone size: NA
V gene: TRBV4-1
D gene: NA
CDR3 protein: CAGSQEIIGYYEQYF
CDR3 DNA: TGTGCCGGCAGCCAAGAGATAATCGGTTACTACGAGCAGTACTTC

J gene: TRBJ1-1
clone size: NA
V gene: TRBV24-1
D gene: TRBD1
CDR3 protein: CATSARTGQGDTEAFF
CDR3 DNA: TGTGCCACCAGTGCTAGGACCGGACAGGGAGACACTGAAGCTTTCTTT

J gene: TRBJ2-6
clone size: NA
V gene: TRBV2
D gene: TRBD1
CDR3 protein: CASSQIREEQGTGAGANVLTF
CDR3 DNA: TGTGCCAGCAGCCAAATCCGAGAAGAACAGGGGACAGGGGCTGGGGCCAACGTCCTGACTTTC

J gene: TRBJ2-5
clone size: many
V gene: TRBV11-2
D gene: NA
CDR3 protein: CASSLRFETQYF
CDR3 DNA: TGTGCCAGCAGCTTACGGTTTGAGACCCAGTACTTC

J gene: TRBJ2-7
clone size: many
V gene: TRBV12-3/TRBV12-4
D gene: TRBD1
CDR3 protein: CASSFGGDRGVYEQYF
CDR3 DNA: TGTGCCAGCAGTTTTGGAGGGGACAGGGGGGTGTACGAGCAGTACTTC

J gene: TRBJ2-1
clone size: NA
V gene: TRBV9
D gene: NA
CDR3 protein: CASSYDLGHEQFF
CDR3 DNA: TGTGCCAGCAGCTACGACCTGGGCCATGAGCAGTTCTTC

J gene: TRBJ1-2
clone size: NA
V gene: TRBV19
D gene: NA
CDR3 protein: CASSMDGNYGYTF
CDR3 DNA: TGTGCCAGTAGTATGGACGGTAACTATGGCTACACCTTC

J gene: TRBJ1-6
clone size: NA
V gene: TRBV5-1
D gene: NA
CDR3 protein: CASSSGDYSSPLHF
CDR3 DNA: TGCGCCAGCAGCTCCGGGGATTATAGTTCACCCCTCCACTTT

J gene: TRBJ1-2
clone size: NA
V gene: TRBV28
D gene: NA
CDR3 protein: CASSLVGINYGYTF
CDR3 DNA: TGTGCCAGCAGCCTCGTAGGCATTAACTATGGCTACACCTTC

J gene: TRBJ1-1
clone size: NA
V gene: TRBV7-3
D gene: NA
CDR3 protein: CASSLGQQNAEAFF
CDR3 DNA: TGTGCCAGCAGCTTAGGTCAACAGAACGCTGAAGCTTTCTTT

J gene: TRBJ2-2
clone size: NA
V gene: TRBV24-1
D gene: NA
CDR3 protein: CATSDSGHTGELFF
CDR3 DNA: TGTGCCACCAGTGACTCGGGCCACACCGGGGAGCTGTTTTTT

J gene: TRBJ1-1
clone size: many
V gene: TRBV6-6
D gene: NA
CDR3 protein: CASPEGGEAFF
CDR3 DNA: TGTGCCAGCCCCGAGGGGGGCGAAGCTTTCTTT

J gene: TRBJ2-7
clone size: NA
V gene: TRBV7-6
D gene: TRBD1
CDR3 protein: CAGSSRDRGLYSHEQYF
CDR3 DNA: TGTGCCGGCAGCTCCCGGGACAGGGGGCTATACTCCCACGAGCAGTACTTC

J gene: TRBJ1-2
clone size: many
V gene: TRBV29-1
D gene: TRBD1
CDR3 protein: CSGEQGFGYTF
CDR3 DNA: TGCAGCGGTGAACAGGGGTTTGGCTACACCTTC

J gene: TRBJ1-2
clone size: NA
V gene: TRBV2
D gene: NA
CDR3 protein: CATESRGDYGYTF
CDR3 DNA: TGTGCCACCGAGTCCAGGGGAGACTATGGCTACACCTTC

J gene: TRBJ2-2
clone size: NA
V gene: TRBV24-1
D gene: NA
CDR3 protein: CATSDPRETGELVF
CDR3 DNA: TGTGCCACCAGTGACCCACGGGAAACCGGGGAGCTGGTTTTT

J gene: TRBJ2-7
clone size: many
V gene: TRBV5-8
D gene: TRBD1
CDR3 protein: CASSTSRDRSYEQYF
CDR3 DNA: TGTGCCAGCAGCACATCCCGGGACAGATCCTACGAGCAGTACTTC

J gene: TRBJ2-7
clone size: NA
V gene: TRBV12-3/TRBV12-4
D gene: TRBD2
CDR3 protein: CASSLLPGLVGEQYF
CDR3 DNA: TGTGCCAGCAGTTTATTACCGGGACTAGTCGGTGAGCAGTACTTC

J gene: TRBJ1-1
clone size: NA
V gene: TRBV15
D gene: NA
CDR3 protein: CATSSYIAGNTEAFF
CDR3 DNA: TGTGCCACCAGCAGTTACATTGCAGGGAACACTGAAGCTTTCTTT

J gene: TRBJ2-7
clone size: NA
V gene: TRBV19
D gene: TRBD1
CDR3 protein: CQQGYRGRNEQYF
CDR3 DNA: TGCCAGCAGGGCTACAGGGGCCGGAACGAGCAGTACTTC

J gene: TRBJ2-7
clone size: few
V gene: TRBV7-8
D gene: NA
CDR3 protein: CASSPYQLHGTYEQYF
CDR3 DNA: TGTGCCAGCAGCCCCTATCAGCTCCACGGGACCTACGAGCAGTACTTC

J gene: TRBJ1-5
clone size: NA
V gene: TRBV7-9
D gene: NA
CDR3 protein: CASSPDGIRPQHF
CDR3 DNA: TGTGCCAGCAGCCCCGACGGTATCAGGCCCCAGCATTTT

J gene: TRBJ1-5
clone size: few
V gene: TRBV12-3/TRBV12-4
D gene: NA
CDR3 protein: CASSPTAEVYSNQPQHF
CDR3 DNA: TGTGCCAGCAGCCCCACCGCGGAGGTTTATAGCAATCAGCCCCAGCATTTT

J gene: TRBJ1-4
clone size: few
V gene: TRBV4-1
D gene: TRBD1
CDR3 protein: CASSQFGTGDEKLFF
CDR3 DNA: TGCGCCAGCAGCCAATTTGGGACAGGGGATGAAAAACTGTTTTTT

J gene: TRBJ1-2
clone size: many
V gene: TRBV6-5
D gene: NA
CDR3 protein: CASSRDGPTSSGYTF
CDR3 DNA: TGTGCCAGCAGCCGAGACGGACCAACCTCGTCAGGCTACACCTTC

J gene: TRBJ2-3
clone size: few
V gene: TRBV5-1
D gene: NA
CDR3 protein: CASNPMGQGDTQYF
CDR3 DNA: TGCGCCAGCAATCCCATGGGCCAGGGAGATACGCAGTATTTT

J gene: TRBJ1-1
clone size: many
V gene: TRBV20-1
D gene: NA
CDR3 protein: CSAARKGFEAFF
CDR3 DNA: TGCAGTGCAGCCAGGAAGGGGTTCGAAGCTTTCTTT

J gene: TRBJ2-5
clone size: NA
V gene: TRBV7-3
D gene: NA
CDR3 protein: CASSLENGANEQYF
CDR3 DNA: TGTGCCAGCAGCTTAGAGAATGGGGCAAATGAGCAGTACTTC

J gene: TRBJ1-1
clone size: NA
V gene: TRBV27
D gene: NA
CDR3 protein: CASTSWGGNTEAFF
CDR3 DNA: TGTGCCAGCACGTCCTGGGGGGGGAACACTGAAGCTTTCTTT

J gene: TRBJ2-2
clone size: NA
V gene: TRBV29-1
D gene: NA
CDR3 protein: CSVRGGLTGELFF
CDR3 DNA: TGCAGCGTTCGCGGAGGGCTAACCGGGGAGCTGTTTTTT

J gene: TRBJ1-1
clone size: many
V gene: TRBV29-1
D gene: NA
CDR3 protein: CSVVGADEAFF
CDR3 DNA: TGCAGCGTTGTAGGAGCGGACGAAGCTTTCTTT

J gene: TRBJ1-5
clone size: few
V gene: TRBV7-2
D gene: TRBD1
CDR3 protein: CASSKQGPMTYSNQPQHF
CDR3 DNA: TGTGCCAGCAGCAAACAGGGGCCGATGACCTATAGCAATCAGCCCCAGCATTTT